The T cell receptor (beta chain) under discussion was sequenced for a study of T cell responses to AZD1222 COVID-19 vaccine. Deletions cut 6 bases from V and 2 bases from J, with 13 bases between. This CDR3 region has 15 residues. Looked up from germline, CDR1 is KGHSH and CDR2 is LQKENI. TCRdb's copy holds only in-frame clones and misses some; the assay was immunoSEQ multiplex PCR. Among approximately 100,000 clones, about 90% were seen once, and the ten largest hold less than 3.5%. Material: peripheral blood, obtained on day 0 of MenACWY control vaccination. The source is an adult in good health. J is TRBJ2-2 and V is TRBV18; no clear D gene. In DNA, the CDR3 is TGTGCCAGCTCCCCGAAAGGCCTAAACACCGGGGAGCTGTTTTTT. Translation gives CASSPKGLNTGELFF.